A few counts support the clone carrying this T cell receptor beta chain. This specimen belongs to a study of T cells in Graves' hyperthyroidism and ophthalmopathy. This CDR3 is 14 amino acids long. Trimming removed 6 bases from V and 4 bases from J, with 15 bases in between. Per the germline V gene, CDR1 is MNHNS and CDR2 is SASEGT. Patients affected by ophthalmopathy presented a Clinical Activity Score of at least 3, a NOSPECS grade of at least 4, and disease duration below 3 months. Orbital computed tomography, thyroid ultrasound, serum thyroxine and TRAb, and clinical symptoms together informed the diagnoses. TCR beta CDR3 regions were amplified from RNA transcripts. RT-PCR in the first round (using the HTBI primer set) targeted the TCR CDR3. MiXCR was run by TCRdb on the multiplex PCR reads, yielding one entry per CDR3 protein. Found here are 400,000 to 450,000 distinct CDR3 sequences, roughly 15% of them singletons; the top ten hold roughly 13%.

The source is a man in his late teens or twenties with Graves' ophthalmopathy. Sequenced sample: blood. The chain uses TRBV6-1 and TRBJ1-1; D may be TRBD1 (5 bases). The CDR3 protein is CASSLQGGSTEAFF. The DNA for the CDR3 is TGTGCCAGCAGCTTGCAGGGTGGGAGCACTGAAGCTTTCTTT.